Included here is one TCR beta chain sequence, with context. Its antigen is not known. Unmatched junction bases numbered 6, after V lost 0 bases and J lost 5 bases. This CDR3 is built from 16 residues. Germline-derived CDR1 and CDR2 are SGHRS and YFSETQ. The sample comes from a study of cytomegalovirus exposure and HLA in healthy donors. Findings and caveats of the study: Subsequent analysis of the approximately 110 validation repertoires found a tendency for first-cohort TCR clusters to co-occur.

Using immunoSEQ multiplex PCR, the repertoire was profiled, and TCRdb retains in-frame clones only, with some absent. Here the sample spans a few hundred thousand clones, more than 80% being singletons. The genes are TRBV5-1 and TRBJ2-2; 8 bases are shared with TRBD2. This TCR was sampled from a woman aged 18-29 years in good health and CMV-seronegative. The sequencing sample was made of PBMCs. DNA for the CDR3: TGCGCCAGCAGCTTGGAAGCGGGAGTAGGGACCGGGGAGCTGTTTTTT. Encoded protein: CASSLEAGVGTGELFF.